The source of this T cell receptor (beta chain) is a study of molecular identifiers for immune sequencing clone quantification (dated by TCRdb to the late 2010s). Broadly, across the study: For a replicate experiment, RNA from around 20,000 or 100,000 naive CD8 T cells was divided into five aliquots, of which four were sequenced. This methods study used CD8 T cells to benchmark TCR RNA copy counting and molecular-identifier clustering-based TCR repertoire sequencing (MIDCIRS). General conclusions and limits of the study: Clones above 20 RNA copies held over 97% of molecules in CMV-specific effector cells but under 1% in naive cells. Modeling indicated approximately 2.7 TCR RNA copies recovered per cell, compared with around 10 by digital PCR, which implies a capture efficiency of approximately 30%. Spiked-in Jurkat TCR RNA equivalent to a single cell was reported to be detectable even among 800,000 to 1,000,000 naive CD8 T cells. When barcode sub-clustering was left out, chimeric consensus sequences inflated TCR diversity, with chimeras reaching as high as 47%. Highly expanded clone sizes could be underestimated if identical TCR molecules share a barcode. The naive libraries included spiked-in Jurkat TCR RNA (roughly eleven copies' worth), and this Jurkat TCR RNA is not part of the donor repertoire.

Libraries were prepared through PCR. For sequencing, a NextSeq 500 was employed. Bulk TCR libraries were generated as previously described, with the TCR primers listed in Table S5 used. Total RNA was purified with the Qiagen AllPrep DNA/RNA kit. Before analysis, reads from multiple sequencing runs of one library were combined. Processing in the source paper ran as follows. Only reads with exact TCR constant sequence were kept, trimmed to 150 nt, and grouped by their 12-nt molecular barcodes. Reads in each barcode group were sub-clustered using a 15% Levenshtein threshold, and a quality-weighted consensus sequence was built for each RNA molecule. Non-functional sequences were filtered out, along with any lower-count sequence sitting one edit away from another sequence. On the basis of fitting two negative binomial distributions, barcode sub-clusters with fewer than 20% of the maximum read count were discarded. Starting from the raw public reads, TCRdb applied fastp trimming at Q25, assembled clones with MiXCR and retained in-frame beta chains. All rows with the same CDR3 protein become a single entry with the most common DNA and genes. It is TCRdb's table, rather than the study itself, that gives the V and J calls and clone size. Within this sample are approximately 97,000 distinct CDR3 sequences, with around 37% of them counted one time only. The ten largest clonotypes hold 9% to 10% of the sample.

Libraries of naive CD8 T cells were generated from about 19,000 to 1,100,000 sorted cells, with 10%, 30% or 50% of the purified RNA used. On a BD FACSAria II, naive CD8 T cells were FACS-sorted as CD8+CD4-CCR7+CD45RA+ and collected into RLT Plus buffer. To test detection sensitivity, Jurkat RNA equal to under 13 TCR copies was added to samples of roughly 17,000-1,100,000 naive CD8 T cells. Enrichment of CD8 T cells was performed with RosetteSep CD8+ T Cell Enrichment Cocktail and Ficoll-Paque, after which ACK red cell lysis was carried out. As concerns this clonotype: Its antigen has not been determined. A much larger clone is a single base away; this may be a read error.

Clipping removes 0 bases from V and 3 bases from J, with 3 as the unmatched junction base count. Based on the germline V gene, the CDR1 and CDR2 sequences are SGDLS and YYNGEE. Counted from cysteine to phenylalanine, this CDR3 has 14 amino acids. Only the CDR3 part of the read is kept: 42 bases, read in frame from the first base. What was sequenced was naive CD8+ T cells from blood, with Jurkat cell RNA spiked in. The cell subset or site label, as the study defines it: FACS-sorted CD8+CD4-CCR7+CD45RA+ naive T cells. The rearranged chain carries TRBV9 and TRBJ2-7; 7 bases in the junction line up with TRBD2. This TCR was sampled from a human donor in good health. Some libraries in this study had Jurkat cell RNA spiked in. The DNA reads as follows: TGTGCCAGCAGCGTAGGTCCGGGAGGCTACGAGCAGTACTTC. It codes for CASSVGPGGYEQYF.